This T cell receptor (beta chain) derives from a study of tumor-infiltrating lymphocytes in primary liver carcinoma. Study-wide background: Resecting the tumor surgically was how the patients' primary liver carcinoma was treated. All patients, whether men or women, fell within 30 to 69 years of age. Stage T1-T3 N0M0 and a size of about 4 to 10 cm characterized the tumors. Overall study results and limits: Tumor region pairs showed greater overlap than either tumor-adjacent or tumor-blood pairs did.

Starting from 500 ng of total RNA, TCR beta cDNA was produced with a primer in the constant region. Three nested multiplex PCR rounds, a slightly modified ARM-PCR method, built the TCR beta libraries. TCRdb processed the multiplex PCR reads anew with MiXCR; each CDR3 protein has one entry. The top ten hold roughly 9% of the sample, which has 300,000 to 400,000 distinct CDR3 sequences, approximately 65% seen once. Notes on this clonotype: Its specificity is unknown. A much larger clonotype is one base distant, so this may be a read error.

They got blood RNA out of unsorted whole blood and also pulled out germline DNA. The source material was peripheral blood. The TCR comes from a man in his forties with primary liver carcinoma and hepatitis B virus infection.

The CDR3, as DNA: TGTACCAGCCAAAGGGAGTTTACAGATACGCAGTATTTT. This gives the protein CTSQREFTDTQYF. This sequence joins TRBV6-6 and TRBJ2-3; D is possibly TRBD2 (5 bases). The CDR3 runs 13 residues. CDR1 MNHNY and CDR2 SVGAGI come from the germline V gene (reference sequence).